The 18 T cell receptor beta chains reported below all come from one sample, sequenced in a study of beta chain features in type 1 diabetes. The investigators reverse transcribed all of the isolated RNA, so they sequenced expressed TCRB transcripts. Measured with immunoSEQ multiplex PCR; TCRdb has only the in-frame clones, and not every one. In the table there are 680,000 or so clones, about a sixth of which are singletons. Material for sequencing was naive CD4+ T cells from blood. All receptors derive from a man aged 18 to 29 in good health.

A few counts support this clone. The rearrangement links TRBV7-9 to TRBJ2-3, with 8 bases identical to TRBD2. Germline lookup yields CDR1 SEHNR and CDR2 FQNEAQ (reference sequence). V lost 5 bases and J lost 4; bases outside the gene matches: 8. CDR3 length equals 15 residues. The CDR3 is CASSHPGGLADTQYF. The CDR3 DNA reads TGTGCCAGCAGCCACCCGGGGGGGCTTGCAGATACGCAGTATTTT. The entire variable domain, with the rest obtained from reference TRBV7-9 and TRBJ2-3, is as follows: DTGVSQNPRHKITKRGQNVTFRCDPISEHNRLYWYRQTLGQGPEFLTYFQNEAQLEKSRLLSDRFSAERPKGSFSTLEIQRTEQGDSAMYLCASSHPGGLADTQYFGPGTRLTVL.

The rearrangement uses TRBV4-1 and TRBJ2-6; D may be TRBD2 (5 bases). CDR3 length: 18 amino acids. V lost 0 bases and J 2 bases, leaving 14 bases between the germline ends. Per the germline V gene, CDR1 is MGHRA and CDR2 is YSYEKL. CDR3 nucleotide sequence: TGCGCCAGCAGCCAAGAGAGGGCCGAGAGGACTGGGGCCAACGTCCTGACTTTC. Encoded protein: CASSQERAERTGANVLTF.

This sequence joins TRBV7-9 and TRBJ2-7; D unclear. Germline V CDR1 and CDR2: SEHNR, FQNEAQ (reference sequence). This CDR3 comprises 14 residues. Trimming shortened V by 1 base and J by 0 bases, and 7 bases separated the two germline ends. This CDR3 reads CASSLDWSSYEQYF. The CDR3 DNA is TGTGCCAGCAGCTTAGACTGGAGCTCCTACGAGCAGTACTTC.

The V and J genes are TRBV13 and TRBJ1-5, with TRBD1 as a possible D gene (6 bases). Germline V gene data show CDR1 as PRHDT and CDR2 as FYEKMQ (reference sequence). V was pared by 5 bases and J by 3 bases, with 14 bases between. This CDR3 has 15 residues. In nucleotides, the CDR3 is TGTGCCAGCAGCCTGGGGGGGCTCGTCAATCAGCCCCAGCATTTT. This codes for CASSLGGLVNQPQHF.

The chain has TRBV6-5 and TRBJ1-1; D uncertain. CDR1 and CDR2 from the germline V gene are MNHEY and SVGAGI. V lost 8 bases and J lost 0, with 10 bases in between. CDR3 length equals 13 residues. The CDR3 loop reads CASSVLMNTEAFF. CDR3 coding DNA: TGTGCCAGCTCAGTTCTCATGAACACTGAAGCTTTCTTT.

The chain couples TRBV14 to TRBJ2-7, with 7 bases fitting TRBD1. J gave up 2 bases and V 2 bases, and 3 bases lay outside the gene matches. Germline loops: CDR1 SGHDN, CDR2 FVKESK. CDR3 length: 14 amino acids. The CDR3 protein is CASSQTGVAYEQYF. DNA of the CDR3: TGTGCCAGCAGCCAAACAGGGGTCGCCTACGAGCAGTACTTC. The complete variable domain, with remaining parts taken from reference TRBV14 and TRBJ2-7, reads EAGVTQFPSHSVIEKGQTVTLRCDPISGHDNLYWYRRVMGKEIKFLLHFVKESKQDESGMPNNRFLAERTGGTYSTLKVQPAELEDSGVYFCASSQTGVAYEQYFGPGTRLTVT.

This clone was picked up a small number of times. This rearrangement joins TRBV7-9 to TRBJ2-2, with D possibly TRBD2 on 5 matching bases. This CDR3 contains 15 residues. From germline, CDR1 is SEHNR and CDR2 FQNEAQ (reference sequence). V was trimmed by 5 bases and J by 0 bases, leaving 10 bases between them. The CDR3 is CASSPGIANTGELFF. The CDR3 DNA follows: TGTGCCAGCAGCCCGGGGATCGCGAACACCGGGGAGCTGTTTTTT.

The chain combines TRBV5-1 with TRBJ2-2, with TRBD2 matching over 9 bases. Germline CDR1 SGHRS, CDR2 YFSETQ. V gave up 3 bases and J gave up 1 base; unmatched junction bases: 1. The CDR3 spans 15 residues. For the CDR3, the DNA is TGCGCCAGCAGCTCGACTAGCGGGAACACCGGGGAGCTGTTTTTT. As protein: CASSSTSGNTGELFF.

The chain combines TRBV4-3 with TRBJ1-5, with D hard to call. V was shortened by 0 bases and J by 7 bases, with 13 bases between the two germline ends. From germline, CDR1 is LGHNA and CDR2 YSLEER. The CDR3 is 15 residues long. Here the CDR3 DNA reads TGCGCCAGCAGCCAAGAGCGAAGGGTGGAACAGCCCCAGCATTTT. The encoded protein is CASSQERRVEQPQHF.

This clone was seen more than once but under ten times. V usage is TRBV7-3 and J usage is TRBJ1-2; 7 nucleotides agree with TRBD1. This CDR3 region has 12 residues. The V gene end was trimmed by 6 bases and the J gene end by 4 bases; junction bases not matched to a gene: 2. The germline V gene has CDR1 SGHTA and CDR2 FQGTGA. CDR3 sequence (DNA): TGTGCCAGCAGTTCAGGGGGCTATGGCTACACCTTC. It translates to CASSSGGYGYTF.

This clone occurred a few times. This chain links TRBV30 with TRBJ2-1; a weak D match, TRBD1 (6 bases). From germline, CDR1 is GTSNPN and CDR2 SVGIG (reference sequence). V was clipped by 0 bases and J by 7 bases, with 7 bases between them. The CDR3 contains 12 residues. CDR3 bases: TGTGCCTGGAGTGTAAGGGGGAATGAGCAGTTCTTC. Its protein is CAWSVRGNEQFF.

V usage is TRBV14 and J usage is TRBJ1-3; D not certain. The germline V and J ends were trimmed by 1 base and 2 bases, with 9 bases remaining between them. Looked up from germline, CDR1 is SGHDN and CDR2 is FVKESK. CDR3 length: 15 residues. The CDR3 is CASSQVGGTGNTIYF. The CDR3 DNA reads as TGTGCCAGCAGCCAAGTGGGAGGAACTGGAAACACCATATATTTT.

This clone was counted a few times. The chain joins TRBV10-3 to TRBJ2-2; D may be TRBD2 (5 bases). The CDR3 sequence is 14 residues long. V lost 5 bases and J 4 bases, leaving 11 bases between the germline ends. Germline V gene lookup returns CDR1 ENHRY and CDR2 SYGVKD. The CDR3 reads CAISTTRGTGELFF. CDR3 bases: TGTGCCATCAGTACGACCCGGGGCACCGGGGAGCTGTTTTTT.

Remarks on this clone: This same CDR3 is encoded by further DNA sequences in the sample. The CDR3 coding sequence is TGTGCCAGCTCACCGTTAACAGGTAACACTGAAGCTTTCTTT. It translates to CASSPLTGNTEAFF. This sequence joins TRBV18 and TRBJ1-1; possible D gene TRBD1, 5 bases. CDR3 length: 14 residues. V shed 3 bases and J shed 2 bases, with 10 bases lying between them. Looked up from germline, CDR1 is KGHSH and CDR2 is LQKENI.

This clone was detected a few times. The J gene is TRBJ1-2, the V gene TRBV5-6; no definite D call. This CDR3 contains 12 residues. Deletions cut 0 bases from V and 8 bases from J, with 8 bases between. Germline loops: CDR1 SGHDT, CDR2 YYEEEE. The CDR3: CASSLEVWGYTF. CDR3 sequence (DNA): TGTGCCAGCAGCTTGGAAGTCTGGGGCTACACCTTC.

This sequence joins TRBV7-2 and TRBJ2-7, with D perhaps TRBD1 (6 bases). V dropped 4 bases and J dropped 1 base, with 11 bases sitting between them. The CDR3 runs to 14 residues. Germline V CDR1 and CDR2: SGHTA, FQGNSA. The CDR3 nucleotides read TGTGCCAGCAGCTCCGACAGGCCGTCCTACGAGCAGTACTTC. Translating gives CASSSDRPSYEQYF.

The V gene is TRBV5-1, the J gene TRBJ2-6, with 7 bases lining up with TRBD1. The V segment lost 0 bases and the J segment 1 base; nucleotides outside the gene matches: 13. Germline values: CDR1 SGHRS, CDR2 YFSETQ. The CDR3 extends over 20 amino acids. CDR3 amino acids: CASSLANPGQSLSGANVLTF. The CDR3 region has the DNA TGCGCCAGCAGCTTGGCGAACCCGGGACAGAGTTTATCTGGGGCCAACGTCCTGACTTTC.

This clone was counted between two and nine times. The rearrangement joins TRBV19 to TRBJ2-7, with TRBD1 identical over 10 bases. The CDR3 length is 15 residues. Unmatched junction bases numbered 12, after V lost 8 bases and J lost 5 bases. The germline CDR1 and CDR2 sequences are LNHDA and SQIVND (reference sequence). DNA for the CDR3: TGTGCCAGTCGAAGGGGACAGGGGAGTCCCCACGAGCAGTACTTC. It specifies CASRRGQGSPHEQYF.